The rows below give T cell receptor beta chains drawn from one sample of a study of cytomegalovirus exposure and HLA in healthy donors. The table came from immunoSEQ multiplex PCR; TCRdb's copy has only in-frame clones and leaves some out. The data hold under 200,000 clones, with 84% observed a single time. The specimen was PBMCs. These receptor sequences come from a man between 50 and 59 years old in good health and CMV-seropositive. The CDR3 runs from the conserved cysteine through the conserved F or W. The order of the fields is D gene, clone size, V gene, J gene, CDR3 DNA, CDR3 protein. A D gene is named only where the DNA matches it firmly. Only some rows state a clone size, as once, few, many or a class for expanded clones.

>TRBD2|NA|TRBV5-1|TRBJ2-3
TGCGCCAGCAGCTCGACTAGCGGGAGCGGAAATACGCAGTATTTT
CASSSTSGSGNTQYF
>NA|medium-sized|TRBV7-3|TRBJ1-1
TGTGCCAGCAGCTTAATGGGCCCGAACACTGAAGCTTTCTTT
CASSLMGPNTEAFF
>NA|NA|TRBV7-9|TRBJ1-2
TGTGCCAGCAGCCCGAAGACAGGAGTCTTTAACTATGGCTACACCTTC
CASSPKTGVFNYGYTF
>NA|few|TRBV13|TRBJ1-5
TGTGCCAGCAGCCCTCAGGGTCACGGTCAGCCCCAGCATTTT
CASSPQGHGQPQHF
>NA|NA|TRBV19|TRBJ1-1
TGTGCCAGTAGTATAGGGTCCAGGCCTGAAGCTTTCTTT
CASSIGSRPEAFF
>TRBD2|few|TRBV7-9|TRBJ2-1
TGTGCCAGCAGCTTATCGGGACTAGCGGGAGTAACGGTAGCCAATGAGCAGTTCTTC
CASSLSGLAGVTVANEQFF
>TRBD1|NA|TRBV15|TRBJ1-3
TGTGCCACCAGCAGAGACGCCGGGACAGGAAGAGGAAACACCATATATTTT
CATSRDAGTGRGNTIYF
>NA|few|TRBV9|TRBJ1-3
TGTGCCAGCAGCCGACTAGAGACGCCGCGGGGAAACACCATATATTTT
CASSRLETPRGNTIYF
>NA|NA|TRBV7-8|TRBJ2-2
TGTGCCAGCAGCAAATTTGGGGGCAGCCAAAGCACCGGGGAGCTGTTTTTT
CASSKFGGSQSTGELFF
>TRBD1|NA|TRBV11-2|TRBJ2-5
TGTGCCAGCAGCCTCGGACAGGGTGGTAATAGGGAGACCCAGTACTTC
CASSLGQGGNRETQYF
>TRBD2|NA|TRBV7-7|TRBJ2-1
TGTGCTAGCAGCTTAGCGGGGTTAGCGGGAGCGAATGAGCAGTTCTTC
CASSLAGLAGANEQFF
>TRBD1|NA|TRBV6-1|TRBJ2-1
TGTGCCAGCAGGTTGGGACAGCTAAACTACAATGAGCAGTTCTTC
CASRLGQLNYNEQFF
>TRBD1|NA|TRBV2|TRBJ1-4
TGTGCCAGCAGTTCACAGGGGGCGACTAATGAAAAACTGTTTTTT
CASSSQGATNEKLFF
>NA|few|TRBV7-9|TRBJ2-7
TGTGCCAGCAGCAATCAGGGTCGATACGAGCAGTACTTC
CASSNQGRYEQYF
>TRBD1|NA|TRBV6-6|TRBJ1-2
TGTGCCAGCAGTTGGACAGGTGACGCTTATGGCTACACCTTC
CASSWTGDAYGYTF
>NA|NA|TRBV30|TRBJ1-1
TGTGCCTGGAGCTATGGGGGGATGAACACTGAAGCTTTCTTT
CAWSYGGMNTEAFF
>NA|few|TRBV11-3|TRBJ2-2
TGTGCCAGCAGCCCCCCCGGGGGTAGCACCGGGGAGCTGTTTTTT
CASSPPGGSTGELFF
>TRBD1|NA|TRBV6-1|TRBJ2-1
TGTGCCAGCAGTTTAGGACAGGGAGGAAAAAATGAGCAGTTCTTC
CASSLGQGGKNEQFF
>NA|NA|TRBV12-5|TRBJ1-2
TGTGCTAGTGGTTCGACAGTTCCCGATGGCTACACCTTC
CASGSTVPDGYTF
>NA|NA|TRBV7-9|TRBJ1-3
TGTGCCAGCAGCCGCGAACAGATCTCTGGAAACACCATATATTTT
CASSREQISGNTIYF
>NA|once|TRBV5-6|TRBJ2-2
TGTGCCAGCAGCCTCCCAACCCGGACGGGGATTAACACCGGGGAGCTGTTTTTT
CASSLPTRTGINTGELFF
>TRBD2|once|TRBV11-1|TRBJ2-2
TGTGCCAGCAGCTTACTAGCGGGAGGACCCGGGGAGCTGTTTTTT
CASSLLAGGPGELFF
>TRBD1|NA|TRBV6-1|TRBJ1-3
TGTGCCAGCAGTGAGTCCACAGGGGCTGGAAACACCATATATTTT
CASSESTGAGNTIYF
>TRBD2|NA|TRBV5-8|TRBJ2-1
TGTGCCAGCAGCTTCACTGAACTAGCGGGTCTCTCCTACAATGAGCAGTTCTTC
CASSFTELAGLSYNEQFF
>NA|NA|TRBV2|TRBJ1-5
TGTGCCAGCAGTGATGCGGAGGGGCTACAGCCCCAGCATTTT
CASSDAEGLQPQHF
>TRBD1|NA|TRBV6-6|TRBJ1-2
TGTGCCAGCAAGCCTACTCCGGGACAGGGAAGCTATGGCTACACCTTC
CASKPTPGQGSYGYTF
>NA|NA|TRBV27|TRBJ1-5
TGTGCCAGCAGTCCCCAAGGGGGCAATCAGCCCCAGCATTTT
CASSPQGGNQPQHF
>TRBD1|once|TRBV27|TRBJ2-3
TGTGCCAGCTCCCCAGGGACAGGGGCTAGCACCACAGATACGCAGTATTTT
CASSPGTGASTTDTQYF
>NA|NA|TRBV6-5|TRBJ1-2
TGTGCCAGCAGTGTACGAGGAGGAGGGTTGGTCGGCTACACCTTC
CASSVRGGGLVGYTF
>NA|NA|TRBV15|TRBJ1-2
TGTGCCACCAGAGGGGGTGGGGACCCCTATGGCTACACCTTC
CATRGGGDPYGYTF
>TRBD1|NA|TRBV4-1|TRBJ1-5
TGCGCCAGCAGCTCCGACAGGGCCCTCAATCAGCCCCAGCATTTT
CASSSDRALNQPQHF
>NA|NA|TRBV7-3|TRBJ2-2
TGTGCCAGCAGTCAGCCGGGACACTTCTCCGGGGAGCTGTTTTTT
CASSQPGHFSGELFF
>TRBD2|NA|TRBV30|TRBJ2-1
TGTGCCTGGAAACTAGCGGGAGTCAATGAGCAGTTCTTC
CAWKLAGVNEQFF
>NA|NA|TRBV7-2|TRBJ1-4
TGTGCCAGCAGCCAGAGCAGGGTATTGAATGAAAAACTGTTTTTT
CASSQSRVLNEKLFF
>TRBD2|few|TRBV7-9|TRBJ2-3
TGTGCCAGCAGTTTTGGGGATAGCGGGAGTGCAGATACGCAGTATTTT
CASSFGDSGSADTQYF